This T cell receptor beta chain was sequenced for a study of T-cell memory formation after mild COVID-19. Across the whole study: Clustering of TCRs was largely donor specific.

V lost 1 base to trimming and J lost 4 bases, with 10 bases between them. CDR1 is SEHNR and CDR2 is FQNEAQ in the germline V gene (reference sequence). This CDR3 spans 14 amino acids. Study observations and caveats: Contracting CD4+ clones were located mainly in CM and EM, and CD8+ clones in EMRA. Clones contracting day 15 to 85 were balanced CD4/CD8; later expanders leaned CD4+.

As concerns this clonotype: Antigen specificity is unknown.

From the 5' RACE reads, TCRdb called clonotypes with MiXCR, one entry per CDR3 protein. The sample lists 400,000 to 550,000 distinct CDR3 sequences, approximately 23% occurring once. This clonotype was sampled from an adult woman who had mild COVID-19 (a few samples of this study predate the infection). Cell type and time point are not known. The chain combines TRBV7-9 with TRBJ1-1; no clear D. Input material: PBMCs or a T cell subset sorted from them (not recorded which). The CDR3 loop is CASSLEGLSTEAFF. Here the CDR3 DNA reads TGTGCCAGCAGCTTAGAGGGTTTGAGCACTGAAGCTTTCTTT.